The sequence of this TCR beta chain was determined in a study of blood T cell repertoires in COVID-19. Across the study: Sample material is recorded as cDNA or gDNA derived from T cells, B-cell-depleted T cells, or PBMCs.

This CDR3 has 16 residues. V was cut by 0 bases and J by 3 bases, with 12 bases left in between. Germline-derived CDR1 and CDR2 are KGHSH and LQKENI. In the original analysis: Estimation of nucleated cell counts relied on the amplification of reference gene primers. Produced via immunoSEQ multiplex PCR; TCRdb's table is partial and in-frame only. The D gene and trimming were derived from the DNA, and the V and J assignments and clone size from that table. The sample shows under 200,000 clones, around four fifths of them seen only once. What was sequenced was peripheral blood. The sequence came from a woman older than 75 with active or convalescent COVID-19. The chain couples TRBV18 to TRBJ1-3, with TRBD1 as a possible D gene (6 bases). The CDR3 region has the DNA TGTGCCAGCTCACCACCGGGGGCGAGCTTTGGAAACACCATATATTTT. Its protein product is CASSPPGASFGNTIYF. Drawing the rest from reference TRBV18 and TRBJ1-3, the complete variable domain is NAGVMQNPRHLVRRRGQEARLRCSPMKGHSHVYWYRQLPEEGLKFMVYLQKENIIDESGMPKERFSAEFPKEGPSILRIQQVVRGDSAAYFCASSPPGASFGNTIYFGEGSWLTVV.